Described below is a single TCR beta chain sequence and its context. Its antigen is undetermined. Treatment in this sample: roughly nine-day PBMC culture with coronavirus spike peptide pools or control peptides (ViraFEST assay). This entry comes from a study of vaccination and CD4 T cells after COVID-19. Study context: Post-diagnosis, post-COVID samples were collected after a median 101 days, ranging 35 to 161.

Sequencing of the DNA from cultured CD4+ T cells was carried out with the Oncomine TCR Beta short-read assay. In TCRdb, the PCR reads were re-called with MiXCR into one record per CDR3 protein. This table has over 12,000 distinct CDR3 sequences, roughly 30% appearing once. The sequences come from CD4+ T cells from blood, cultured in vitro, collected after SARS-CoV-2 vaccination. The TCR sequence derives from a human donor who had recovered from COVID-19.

CDR3 residues: CASRKTLGAGGTDTQYF. The CDR3, as DNA: TGTGCCAGCAGAAAAACACTCGGGGCGGGAGGTACAGATACGCAGTATTTT. The chain carries TRBV28 and TRBJ2-3; 8 nucleotides agree with TRBD2. V lost 6 bases to trimming and J lost 3 bases; unmatched junction nucleotides: 14. Germline assignment: CDR1 MDHEN and CDR2 SYDVKM. The CDR3 spans 17 residues.